One sample yielded the 30 T cell receptor beta chains listed below, sequenced in a study of blood T cell repertoires in COVID-19. Sequenced by immunoSEQ multiplex PCR; TCRdb stores in-frame clones only, minus some. Found here are approximately 270,000 clones, roughly 89% of them singletons; the top ten hold 2% to 2.5%. The sequenced material came from peripheral blood. Source of these receptors: a man in his forties or fifties with acute or convalescent COVID-19.

The genes are TRBV27 and TRBJ2-3; TRBD1 aligns across 10 bases. The germline gives CDR1 MNHEY, CDR2 SMNVEV (reference sequence). The CDR3 contains 15 residues. V lost 5 bases and J lost 10; bases outside the gene matches: 12. CDR3 DNA: TGTGCCAGCAGTCCCGGGACAGGGGAGTTTACCCCGCAGTATTTT. This encodes CASSPGTGEFTPQYF.

The J gene is TRBJ2-3, the V gene TRBV3-1 (or the pseudogene TRBV3-2); TRBD1 might be the D (6 bases). CDR3 size: 17 residues. Germline V CDR1 and CDR2: LGHDT, YNNKEL (reference sequence). Trimming shortened V by 0 bases and J by 0 bases, and 13 bases separated the two germline ends. CDR3 bases: TGTGCCAGCAGCCAAGATCTTGGGGGCGATAGCACAGATACGCAGTATTTT. Translating gives CASSQDLGGDSTDTQYF.

The chain carries TRBV19 and TRBJ2-7, with a possible D match to TRBD1 (6 bases). Trimming pared 5 bases from V and 2 bases from J, leaving 10 bases between. CDR3 length: 13 amino acids. Per the germline V gene, CDR1 is LNHDA and CDR2 is SQIVND (reference sequence). The CDR3 DNA follows: TGTGCCAGTAGTCCTGGGACAACCTACGAGCAGTACTTC. This codes for CASSPGTTYEQYF.

The chain couples TRBV10-3 to TRBJ2-3, with D possibly TRBD1 on 6 matching bases. The CDR3 is 17 amino acids. V was clipped by 3 bases and J by 0 bases, with 16 bases between them. Per the germline V gene, CDR1 is ENHRY and CDR2 is SYGVKD. The CDR3 sequence is CAISDHTRGPSTDTQYF. The CDR3 DNA is TGTGCCATCAGTGACCACACCAGGGGACCGAGCACAGATACGCAGTATTTT.

The chain uses TRBV3-1 (or the pseudogene TRBV3-2) and TRBJ1-4; weak D call: TRBD1 (5 bases). Germline assignment: CDR1 LGHDT and CDR2 YNNKEL (reference sequence). V was trimmed by 4 bases and J by 8 bases, leaving 14 bases between them. CDR3 length: 14 amino acids. This CDR3 reads CASSLMAGKEKLFF. CDR3 in DNA: TGTGCCAGCAGCCTCATGGCAGGGAAGGAAAAACTGTTTTTT.

V gene TRBV9 combines with J gene TRBJ1-1; D is unresolved. V was pared by 5 bases and J by 6 bases, with 14 bases between. The germline V gene encodes CDR1 SGDLS and CDR2 YYNGEE. This CDR3 spans 13 amino acids. The CDR3 nucleotides are TGTGCCAGCAGTCAAACTTTGGACTCTGAAGCTTTCTTT. It encodes CASSQTLDSEAFF. The complete variable domain, with remaining parts taken from reference TRBV9 and TRBJ1-1, reads DSGVTQTPKHLITATGQRVTLRCSPRSGDLSVYWYQQSLDQGLQFLIQYYNGEERAKGNILERFSAQQFPDLHSELNLSSLELGDSALYFCASSQTLDSEAFFGQGTRLTVV.

This chain uses TRBV29-1 with TRBJ1-1, with 7 bases identical to TRBD1. The CDR3 spans 12 residues. Germline loops: CDR1 SQVTM, CDR2 ANQGSEA. The V gene end was trimmed by 7 bases and the J gene end by 5 bases; junction bases not matched to a gene: 7. The CDR3 nucleotides are TGCAGCGGCGTGCGACAGGGTACTGAAGCTTTCTTT. Translation: CSGVRQGTEAFF.

V and J are TRBV11-2 and TRBJ1-6; the D is unclear. The CDR3 totals 14 residues. Trimming removed 0 bases from V and 7 bases from J, with 7 bases in between. Germline V gives CDR1 SGHAT, CDR2 FQNNGV. CDR3 nucleotides: TGTGCCAGCAGCTTAGAGCGGAGAAATTCACCCCTCCACTTT. This translates into CASSLERRNSPLHF.

This chain joins TRBV5-1 and TRBJ2-7, with TRBD1 as a possible D gene (7 bases). CDR1 and CDR2 from the germline V gene are SGHRS and YFSETQ. Trimming removed 4 bases at V and 3 bases at J, with 17 bases between. The CDR3 has 15 amino acids. The CDR3 DNA sequence: TGCGCCAGCAGCCCGCAGGGGGGTAAGGACTACGAGCAGTACTTC. The encoded protein is CASSPQGGKDYEQYF.

The genes are TRBV10-1 and TRBJ2-2, with D perhaps matching TRBD1 (6 bases). Trimming cost V 2 bases and J 2 bases, with 9 bases left between them. The CDR3 is 15 residues long. Germline-derived CDR1 and CDR2 are WNHNN and SYGVQD (reference sequence). The CDR3 DNA reads as TGCGCCAGCAGTGAGCCGGGACAAAACACCGGGGAGCTGTTTTTT. This gives the protein CASSEPGQNTGELFF.

This chain joins TRBV18 and TRBJ2-2; 13 nucleotides line up with TRBD2. Trimming took 3 bases from V and 10 from J; bases not matched to a gene: 11. Germline V gene lookup returns CDR1 KGHSH and CDR2 LQKENI. CDR3 length: 17 residues. The DNA of the CDR3 is TGTGCCAGCTCACCCGGACTAGCGGGGGATCCACCCGCGGAGCTGTTTTTT. Translating gives CASSPGLAGDPPAELFF.

The genes are TRBV5-1 and TRBJ2-7, with TRBD1 identical over 7 bases. Germline CDR1 SGHRS, CDR2 YFSETQ. V shed 4 bases, J shed 2 bases, and the junction held 6 bases outside the gene matches. The CDR3 spans 14 residues. The CDR3 coding sequence is TGCGCCAGCAGCGAGACAGGGTTGCCCTACGAGCAGTACTTC. Translated: CASSETGLPYEQYF.

The genes are TRBV12-5 and TRBJ1-1; possible D gene TRBD1, 6 bases. This CDR3 has 14 residues. Trimming removed 3 bases from V and 1 base from J, with 9 bases in between. Germline V gives CDR1 LGHNT, CDR2 FRNRAP. The CDR3 reads CASGLGQSNTEAFF. The CDR3 region has the DNA TGTGCTAGTGGTTTAGGACAGTCGAACACTGAAGCTTTCTTT.

The V call is TRBV7-8, the J call TRBJ2-2; D might be TRBD1 (6 bases). Germline V gene sequence: CDR1 SGHVS, CDR2 FQNEAQ. The length of the CDR3 is 16 residues. V was shortened by 3 bases and J by 5 bases, with 16 bases between the two germline ends. In nucleotides, the CDR3 is TGTGCCAGCAGCTTGGGGGCGCTTACCGATACCGGGGAGCTGTTTTTT. It yields the protein CASSLGALTDTGELFF. The full variable domain, in which reference TRBV7-8 and TRBJ2-2 provide the parts outside the CDR3, is GAGVSQSPRYKVAKRGQDVALRCDPISGHVSLFWYQQALGQGPEFLTYFQNEAQLDKSGLPSDRFFAERPEGSVSTLKIQRTQQEDSAVYLCASSLGALTDTGELFFGEGSRLTVL.

The chain carries TRBV9 and TRBJ1-6; perhaps TRBD1 as D (5 bases). The CDR3 extends over 15 amino acids. Germline CDR1 SGDLS, CDR2 YYNGEE. V lost 2 bases to trimming and J lost 5 bases, with 11 bases between them. The DNA of the CDR3 is TGTGCCAGCAGCGTCGAGGGACTGAATAATTCACCCCTCCACTTT. This translates into CASSVEGLNNSPLHF.

The gene calls are TRBV18 and TRBJ1-5; tentatively, D is TRBD1 (6 bases). The CDR3 extends over 16 amino acids. Trimming removed 5 bases from V and 0 bases from J, with 14 bases in between. The germline gives CDR1 KGHSH, CDR2 LQKENI. As DNA, the CDR3 is TGTGCCAGCTCATCCAGGACAGTGGATAGCAATCAGCCCCAGCATTTT. Translating gives CASSSRTVDSNQPQHF. The full variable domain, completed using reference TRBV18 and TRBJ1-5, is NAGVMQNPRHLVRRRGQEARLRCSPMKGHSHVYWYRQLPEEGLKFMVYLQKENIIDESGMPKERFSAEFPKEGPSILRIQQVVRGDSAAYFCASSSRTVDSNQPQHFGDGTRLSIL.

The chain joins TRBV2 to TRBJ2-7; D uncertain. V was trimmed by 6 bases and J by 0 bases, leaving 15 bases between them. The CDR3 is made up of 15 amino acids. Germline V gives CDR1 SNHLY, CDR2 FYNNEI. CDR3 protein: CASSPPELTSYEQYF. The CDR3 DNA is TGTGCCAGCAGCCCCCCTGAGCTAACCTCCTACGAGCAGTACTTC.

This sequence joins TRBV6-5 and TRBJ1-1; TRBD1 matches 11 bases. Germline loops: CDR1 MNHEY, CDR2 SVGAGI. The CDR3 loop spans 16 amino acids. The V and J ends lost 2 bases and 1 base, in that order; junction bases with no gene match: 3. The CDR3 bases are TGTGCCAGCAGTTACGGGACAGGGGGGCCGAACACTGAAGCTTTCTTT. The encoded protein is CASSYGTGGPNTEAFF.

The chain recombines TRBV21-1 with TRBJ2-5; the D call in the table, TRBD2, was not verified against the DNA. TRBV21-1 is tagged as a pseudogene. The CDR3 has 14 residues. The CDR3 spells CASSNRTSQETQYF. The CDR3 DNA is TGTGCCAGCAGCAACCGGACTAGTCAGGAGACCCAGTACTTC.

The chain recombines TRBV5-4 with TRBJ2-5, with TRBD2 identical over 9 bases. Germline assignment: CDR1 SGHNT and CDR2 YYREEE (reference sequence). CDR3 length: 16 amino acids. The J segment lost 1 base and the V segment lost 5 bases, leaving 9 bases of the junction unmatched. CDR3 loop: CASSPRVAGVQETQYF. The CDR3 coding sequence is TGTGCCAGCAGTCCCCGCGTAGCGGGGGTCCAAGAGACCCAGTACTTC.

V and J are TRBV5-1 and TRBJ2-5; no definite D call. The CDR3 is 13 amino acids. Germline V CDR1 and CDR2: SGHRS, YFSETQ. Trimming removed 0 bases at V and 5 bases at J, with 8 bases between. The CDR3 sequence is CASSLEARETQYF. CDR3 nucleotides: TGCGCCAGCAGCTTGGAGGCGAGGGAGACCCAGTACTTC.

The V call is TRBV5-1, the J call TRBJ1-2; D perhaps matches TRBD1 (6 bases). CDR3 length equals 13 residues. From germline, CDR1 is SGHRS and CDR2 YFSETQ. Trimming removed 0 bases from V and 3 bases from J, with 6 bases in between. The CDR3 region is CASSLGGHYGYTF. CDR3 sequence (DNA): TGCGCCAGCAGCTTGGGGGGGCACTATGGCTACACCTTC.

CDR3 DNA sequence: TGTGCCAGCAGCGTAGCCCCAACTGAGTCCTACGAGCAGTACTTC. Translating gives CASSVAPTESYEQYF. The rearrangement joins TRBV9 to TRBJ2-7; D gene uncertain. The ends were cut back, 0 bases at V and 1 base at J, with 11 bases in the middle. This CDR3 has 15 residues. Germline loops: CDR1 SGDLS, CDR2 YYNGEE.

Worth noting for this clone: Other DNA sequences in the same sample also yield this CDR3. The chain employs TRBV5-1 and TRBJ2-5; TRBD1 matches at 7 bases. The CDR3 contains 14 residues. Unmatched junction bases numbered 0, after V lost 0 bases and J lost 1 base. CDR1 is SGHRS and CDR2 is YFSETQ in the germline V gene. Here the CDR3 DNA reads TGCGCCAGCAGCTTGGCAGGGGGCCAAGAGACCCAGTACTTC. Its protein is CASSLAGGQETQYF.

This clone was picked up one time. V gene TRBV2 combines with J gene TRBJ2-3, with D maybe TRBD1 (6 bases). The CDR3 covers 12 residues. Germline values: CDR1 SNHLY, CDR2 FYNNEI. Trimming stripped 10 bases from V and 2 bases from J, with 10 bases between. The CDR3 loop reads CATRQDTDTQYF. CDR3 nucleotide sequence: TGTGCCACCCGACAGGACACAGATACGCAGTATTTT.

The chain recombines TRBV6-6 with TRBJ1-2; D call uncertain. Germline CDR1 is MNHNY and CDR2 is SVGAGI (reference sequence). This CDR3 has 15 amino acids. Trimming removed 0 bases at V and 8 bases at J, with 16 bases between. The DNA for the CDR3 is TGTGCCAGCAGTTACTCCCAGACACCTCGGAGGGGCTACACCTTC. It codes for CASSYSQTPRRGYTF.

This chain joins TRBV2 and TRBJ2-5; D remains unclear. Looked up from germline, CDR1 is SNHLY and CDR2 is FYNNEI. The CDR3 runs 11 residues. Between the trimmed V and J ends, which lost 8 bases and 5 bases, there was a span of 9 bases. The CDR3: CASRQVETQYF. CDR3 DNA sequence: TGTGCCAGCCGCCAGGTCGAGACCCAGTACTTC. The full variable domain, rest sourced from reference TRBV2 and TRBJ2-5, is EPEVTQTPSHQVTQMGQEVILRCVPISNHLYFYWYRQILGQKVEFLVSFYNNEISEKSEIFDDQFSVERPDGSNFTLKIRSTKLEDSAMYFCASRQVETQYFGPGTRLLVL.

The chain joins TRBV6-5 to TRBJ2-2; D gene ambiguous. V shed 2 bases and J shed 0 bases, with 7 bases lying between them. Germline V gene lookup returns CDR1 MNHEY and CDR2 SVGAGI. The CDR3 runs 15 residues. CDR3 DNA sequence: TGTGCCAGCAGTTACGACTCCCCGAACACCGGGGAGCTGTTTTTT. Its protein product is CASSYDSPNTGELFF.

The chain is built from TRBV5-1 and TRBJ2-5, with D perhaps matching TRBD2 (5 bases). V was pared by 4 bases and J by 5 bases, with 15 bases between. The CDR3 runs 14 residues. Germline V gene data show CDR1 as SGHRS and CDR2 as YFSETQ. The CDR3 spells CASSPLRGTETQYF. CDR3 sequence (DNA): TGCGCCAGCAGCCCCCTACGGGGAACGGAGACCCAGTACTTC.

The chain joins TRBV5-8 to TRBJ2-2; 9 bases are shared with TRBD1. The length of the CDR3 is 16 residues. With V trimmed by 4 bases and J by 5 bases, 9 bases remained unmatched. Germline V gives CDR1 SGHTS, CDR2 YDEGEE. The CDR3 spells CASSPGTGPATGELFF. As DNA, the CDR3 is TGTGCCAGCAGCCCCGGGACAGGGCCGGCGACCGGGGAGCTGTTTTTT.